The rows below give T cell receptor beta chains drawn from one sample of a study of CD8 T cells in ankylosing spondylitis. A single record per CDR3 protein comes from TCRdb applying MiXCR to the 5' RACE reads. Of about 39,000 distinct CDR3 sequences listed, less than 4% are singletons. Sequencing used blood, either unsorted or a sorted T cell fraction (not recorded which). These TCRs come from a male donor with ankylosing spondylitis or in good health (not recorded which). Both conserved end residues are part of each CDR3. A D gene is named only where the DNA matches it firmly.

j_call d_call v_call cdr3_aa
TRBJ2-5 NA TRBV19 CATNRALGTQYF
TRBJ2-3 TRBD2 TRBV9 CASSELAGRTDTQYF
TRBJ2-1 NA TRBV21-1 CASSKGGQGQFF
TRBJ2-2 TRBD2 TRBV9 CASSPGLAIGELFF
TRBJ2-1 NA TRBV9 CASSGGGGGAHNEQIF
TRBJ2-5 TRBD2 TRBV9 CASSVLAGVSETQYF
TRBJ1-1 TRBD1 TRBV9 CASSAQDRGTTEAFF
TRBJ2-2 NA TRBV9 CASSPGTPPDTGELFF
TRBJ2-1 NA TRBV9 CASSPRSSYNEQFF
TRBJ1-1 TRBD1 TRBV9 CASSTRPGQGRTEAFF
TRBJ1-2 TRBD1 TRBV9 CASSINRGRGGYTF
TRBJ2-2 NA TRBV9 CASSVQQNTNTGELFF
TRBJ2-3 TRBD2 TRBV9 CASSVDAGGGDTQYF